Following are 7 T cell receptor beta chains from one sample sequenced in a study of cytomegalovirus exposure and HLA in healthy donors. PCR was performed using 60 Vbeta and 13 Jbeta primers. Some clones are missing from TCRdb's copy, which holds only in-frame ones; the method was immunoSEQ multiplex PCR. Counted here are over 250,000 clones, roughly two thirds occurring once; the ten biggest clones make up over 2%. The sample taken for sequencing was PBMCs. The source is a female donor in good health and CMV-seronegative.

This clone was counted only a few times. V is TRBV11-3 and J is TRBJ2-7, with TRBD2 matching over 13 bases. J was trimmed by 6 bases and V by 5 bases; bases with no gene match: 4. There are 14 residues in the CDR3. Germline V gene data show CDR1 as SGHNT and CDR2 as YENEEA. Here the CDR3 reads CASSPGLAGAEQYF. The CDR3 bases are TGTGCCAGCAGCCCCGGACTAGCGGGAGCCGAGCAGTACTTC.

The chain is built from TRBV27 and TRBJ2-1; 8 nucleotides align to TRBD1. The CDR3 consists of 16 residues. Trimming at V came to 9 bases and at J to 2 bases, leaving 12 bases not matched to a gene. Germline lookup yields CDR1 MNHEY and CDR2 SMNVEV (reference sequence). CDR3 in DNA: TGTGCCAGTACACACTCACCGGGACAGGCCTACAATGAGCAGTTCTTC. This sequence encodes CASTHSPGQAYNEQFF.

V is TRBV25-1 and J is TRBJ2-3; TRBD2 agrees at 7 bases. The V gene end was trimmed by 0 bases and the J gene end by 0 bases; junction bases not matched to a gene: 6. The germline V gene encodes CDR1 MGHDK and CDR2 SYGVNS. CDR3 length: 17 amino acids. This CDR3 reads CASSEYVWGGSTDTQYF. The CDR3 DNA follows: TGTGCCAGCAGTGAATATGTTTGGGGGGGAAGCACAGATACGCAGTATTTT.

The J gene is TRBJ2-7, the V gene TRBV7-2; D is unclear. Deletions cut 3 bases from V and 4 bases from J, with 10 bases between. The CDR3 length is 13 residues. Germline loops: CDR1 SGHTA, CDR2 FQGNSA. The CDR3 spells CASSFFPPYEQYF. CDR3 DNA: TGTGCCAGCAGCTTCTTCCCCCCGTACGAGCAGTACTTC.

The sample holds a few counts of this clone. J is TRBJ2-1 and V is TRBV7-2; TRBD1 is a possible D gene (5 bases). The CDR3 consists of 15 residues. V was cut by 1 base and J by 1 base, with 8 bases left in between. CDR1 is SGHTA, CDR2 FQGNSA, per germline. The CDR3 sequence is CASSLGAGSYNEQFF. CDR3 nucleotides: TGTGCCAGCAGCTTAGGGGCAGGGTCCTACAATGAGCAGTTCTTC.

The chain carries TRBV5-1 and TRBJ1-1, with 11 bases matching TRBD1. Germline-derived CDR1 and CDR2 are SGHRS and YFSETQ. This CDR3 is 15 amino acids long. The ends lost 4 bases at V and 5 bases at J; junction bases unmatched: 7. In DNA form, the CDR3 reads TGCGCCAGCAGCGGGGGACAGGGGGTTGGTACTGAAGCTTTCTTT. Translated, it gives CASSGGQGVGTEAFF.

The chain uses TRBV5-1 and TRBJ2-5; D is possibly TRBD2 (6 bases). The DNA matches TRBJ2-7 better at its end, which makes the J call doubtful. This CDR3 has 17 residues. The germline CDR1 and CDR2 sequences are SGHRS and YFSETQ. The CDR3 bases are TGCGCCAGCAGCTTGATTGTGGGCGGGGTCCTCTCCTACGAGCAGTACTTC. This gives the protein CASSLIVGGVLSYEQYF.